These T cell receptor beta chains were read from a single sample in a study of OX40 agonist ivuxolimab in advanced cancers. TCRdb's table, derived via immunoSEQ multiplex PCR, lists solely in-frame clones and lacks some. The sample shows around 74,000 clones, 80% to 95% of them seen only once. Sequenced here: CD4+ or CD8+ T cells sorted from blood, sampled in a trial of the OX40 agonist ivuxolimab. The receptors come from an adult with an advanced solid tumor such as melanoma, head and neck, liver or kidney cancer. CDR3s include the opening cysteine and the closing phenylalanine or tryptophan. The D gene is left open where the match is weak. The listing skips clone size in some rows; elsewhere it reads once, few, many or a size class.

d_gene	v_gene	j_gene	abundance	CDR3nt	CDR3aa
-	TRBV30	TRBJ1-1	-	TGTGCCTGGAGTGTACTGAACACTGAAGCTTTCTTT	CAWSVLNTEAFF
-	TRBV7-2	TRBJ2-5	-	TGTGCCAGCAGCTCCCTAGGGCCCACCAAACAAGAGACCCAGTACTTC	CASSSLGPTKQETQYF
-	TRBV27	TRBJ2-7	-	TGTGCCAGCAGTTTCCCCGGCGGCTACGAGCAGTACTTC	CASSFPGGYEQYF
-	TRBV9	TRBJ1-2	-	TGTGCCAGCAGCGTAGAGGGCACGCCCTATGGCTACACCTTC	CASSVEGTPYGYTF
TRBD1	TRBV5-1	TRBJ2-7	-	TGCGCCAGCATGGGGTTCCGGACAGGGAAACTCTACGAGCAGTACTTC	CASMGFRTGKLYEQYF
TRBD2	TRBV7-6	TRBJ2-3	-	TGTGCCAGCAGCTTAGTGCCGACTAGCGGGGAGAGCACAGATACGCAGTATTTT	CASSLVPTSGESTDTQYF
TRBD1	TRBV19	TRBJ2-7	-	TGTGCCAGTAGTATCGCAGGGGGCATAAACGAGCAGTACTTC	CASSIAGGINEQYF
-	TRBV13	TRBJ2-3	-	TGTGCCAGCAGCCCGGGCACAGATACGCAGTATTTT	CASSPGTDTQYF
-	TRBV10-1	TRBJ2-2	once	TGCGCCAGCAGTGATCTAACTAAGGCCGGGGAGCTGTTTTTT	CASSDLTKAGELFF
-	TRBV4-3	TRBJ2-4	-	TGCGCCAGCAGCCAAGAGGGAAGCGAGGGGGCCAAAAACATTCAGTACTTC	CASSQEGSEGAKNIQYF
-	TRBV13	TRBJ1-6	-	TGTGCCAGCAGCTACAGTACTGATTCACCCCTCCACTTT	CASSYSTDSPLHF
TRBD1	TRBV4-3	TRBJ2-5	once	TGCGCCAGCAGCCAAGGGACAGGGGGGCAAGAGACCCAGTACTTC	CASSQGTGGQETQYF
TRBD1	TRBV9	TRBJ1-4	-	TGTGCCAGCAGCCCCAACAGGGGTGGTGAAAAACTGTTTTTT	CASSPNRGGEKLFF
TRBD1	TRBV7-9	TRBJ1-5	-	TGTGCCAGCCAGGGGGCTGGGGTCCAGCCCCAGCATTTT	CASQGAGVQPQHF
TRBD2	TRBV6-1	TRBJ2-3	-	TGTGCCAGCAGTGACACTAGCGGGGGGTTTACAGATACGCAGTATTTT	CASSDTSGGFTDTQYF
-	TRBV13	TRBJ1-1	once	TGTGCCAGCAGCCCTAGGGAGGGCACTGAAGCTTTCTTT	CASSPREGTEAFF
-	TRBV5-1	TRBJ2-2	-	TGCGCCAGCAGAGGATTGGGGGAGCTGTTTTTT	CASRGLGELFF
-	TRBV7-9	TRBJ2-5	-	TGTGCCAGCAGCTCGCCCAGAGGACCCAACCAAGAGACCCAGTACTTC	CASSSPRGPNQETQYF
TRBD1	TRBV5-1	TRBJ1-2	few	TGCGCCAGCAGCAACCGGGACAGGGGGTTCGACTATGGCTACACCTTC	CASSNRDRGFDYGYTF
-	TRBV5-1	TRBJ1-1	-	TGCGCCAGCAGGGAGGGGACTGAAGCTTTCTTT	CASREGTEAFF
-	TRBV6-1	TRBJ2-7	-	TGTGCCAGCAGTGAAACCCCCTGGACAGATAGCCACGAGCAGTACTTC	CASSETPWTDSHEQYF
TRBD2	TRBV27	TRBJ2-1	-	TGTGCCAGCAGGACGGGACTAGCGGGGGACTACAATGAGCAGTTCTTC	CASRTGLAGDYNEQFF
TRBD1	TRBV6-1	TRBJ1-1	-	TGTGCCAGCAGCATGGACAGGGGGTCTGACACTGAAGCTTTCTTT	CASSMDRGSDTEAFF
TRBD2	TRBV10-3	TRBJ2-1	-	TGTGCCATCAGTATAGCGGGGGCCCGTTATAGCGATGAGCAGTTCTTC	CAISIAGARYSDEQFF
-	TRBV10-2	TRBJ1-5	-	TGCGCCAGCAGTGAGACAGGGCGTCAGCCCCAGCATTTT	CASSETGRQPQHF
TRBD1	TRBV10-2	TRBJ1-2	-	TGCGCCAGCAGTGAGGGACAGGGCGTGAATGGCTACACCTTC	CASSEGQGVNGYTF
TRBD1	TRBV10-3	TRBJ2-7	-	TGTGCCACGAGAGATGAGACAGGGGGCTCCTACGAGCAGTACTTC	CATRDETGGSYEQYF
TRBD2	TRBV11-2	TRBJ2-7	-	TGTGCCAGCGCGTCCCTGGCCTCGGAGCGGGGCCCTACCTACGAGCAGTACTTC	CASASLASERGPTYEQYF
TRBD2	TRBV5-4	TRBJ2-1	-	TGTGCCAGCAGTTCTCCCCGGGGGGTGTCGAACAATGAGCAGTTCTTC	CASSSPRGVSNNEQFF
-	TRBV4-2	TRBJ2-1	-	TGTGCCAACAGCCAGGGAGGGGGGTACAATGAGCAGTTCTTC	CANSQGGGYNEQFF
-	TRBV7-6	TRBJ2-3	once	TGTGCCAGCAGCGGGGGAGGGGGCTCAGATACGCAGTATTTT	CASSGGGGSDTQYF
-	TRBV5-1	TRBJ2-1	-	TGCGCCAGCACCCCTTGGGGCCTGCTGGGGTCCGATGAGCAGTTCTTC	CASTPWGLLGSDEQFF
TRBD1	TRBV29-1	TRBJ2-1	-	TGCAGCTTCGACAGGGGGGACTACAATGAGCAGTTCTTC	CSFDRGDYNEQFF
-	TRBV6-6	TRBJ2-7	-	TGTGCCAGCAGTCCACAACAGGGATCCTCCTACGAGCAGTACTTC	CASSPQQGSSYEQYF
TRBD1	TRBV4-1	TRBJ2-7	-	TGCGCCAGCAGCCCTCGACAGGGCTACGAGCAGTACTTC	CASSPRQGYEQYF
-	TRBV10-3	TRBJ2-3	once	TGTGCCATCAGTGAGACAGTTAGCACAGATACGCAGTATTTT	CAISETVSTDTQYF
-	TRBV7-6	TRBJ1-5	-	TGTGCCAGCAGCTGGGACAACTATCAGCCCCAGCATTTT	CASSWDNYQPQHF
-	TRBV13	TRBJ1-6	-	TGTGCCAGCAGCTTAGGGGGGAATTCACCCCTCCACTTT	CASSLGGNSPLHF
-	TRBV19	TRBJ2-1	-	TGTGCCAGTAGTATAAAGGTTGGCAGGAAGGCTCCGAATGAGCAGTTCTTC	CASSIKVGRKAPNEQFF
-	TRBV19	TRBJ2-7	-	TGTGCCAGTAGTATAGTACCCTTAGACGAGCAGTACTTC	CASSIVPLDEQYF
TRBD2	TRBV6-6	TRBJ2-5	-	TGTGCCAGCAGTTACTTGGCGACTAGCGGGCTTGAGACCCAGTACTTC	CASSYLATSGLETQYF
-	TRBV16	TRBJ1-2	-	TGTGCCAGCAGCCAAACGGGGGAGGGAGATGGCTATGGCTACACCTTC	CASSQTGEGDGYGYTF
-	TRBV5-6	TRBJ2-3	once	TGTGCCAGCAGCTCAGGACAGAGCACAGATACGCAGTATTTT	CASSSGQSTDTQYF